This TCR beta chain appears in the sequencing data of a study of T cell responses to AZD1222 COVID-19 vaccine. Overall study findings and caveats: Just a handful of people given AZD1222 tested seropositive at baseline. As reported, nearly half of all spike-specific TCRs target variant regions that are unmutated.

On this clone: The target antigen is unknown.

The CDR3 spans 14 residues. Deletions cut 6 bases from V and 3 bases from J, with 15 bases between. CDR1 is MNHEY, CDR2 SVGAGI, per germline. TCRdb's copy holds only in-frame clones and misses some; the assay was immunoSEQ multiplex PCR. The top ten clones hold 4.5% to 6.5% of a sample with about 150,000 clones, about nine tenths of them seen once. Material: peripheral blood, obtained on day 0 of AZD1222 vaccination. V is TRBV6-5 and J is TRBJ2-7, with D tentatively TRBD1 or TRBD2 (7 bases each). This receptor was obtained from an adult in good health. CDR3 coding DNA: TGTGCCAGCAGAGCGGGACAGAGACGCTACGAGCAGTACTTC. Encoded protein: CASRAGQRRYEQYF.